The rows below give T cell receptor beta chains drawn from one sample of a study of cytomegalovirus exposure and HLA in healthy donors. Clones were read by immunoSEQ multiplex PCR, and TCRdb kept only the in-frame ones, dropping some. The profile covers under 200,000 clones, with about three quarters appearing a single time and approximately 2.3% taken by the ten largest. The sample consisted of PBMCs. All receptors come from a female donor in good health and CMV-seronegative. Each CDR3 is given without its conserved first and last residue. Where a row states a size, it is once, few, many or the class of an expanded clone; other rows omit it.

few,TRBV19,ASSRDTDTQY
.,TRBV6-6,ASSRLDTPSRDEQF
.,TRBV7-7,ASSSQLNTEAF
.,TRBV6-5,ASSYSNGPANEKLF
.,TRBV6-1,ASSASQLPSNQPQH
.,TRBV6-5,ASSSGQGHMNTEAF
few,TRBV19,ASSALRGHGNTIY
.,TRBV2,ASSENRGGTGELF
.,TRBV4-3,ASSQEWQVPSNQPQH
.,TRBV30,AWSFAQGDQPQH
.,TRBV11-2,ASSHWTGKSEAF
.,TRBV4-3,ASSHALGQGVYEQY
.,TRBV12-5,ASGRNRGISGNTIY
few,TRBV15,ATSSPTAEAF
.,TRBV19,ASSVRGQGSYNEQF
.,TRBV21-1,ASSKKFNSYEQY
.,TRBV18,ASSRLSRGLADYGYT
.,TRBV4-2,ASSQFLTDTQY
.,TRBV4-3,ASSQVLGSGGSGEKLF
.,TRBV7-9,ASSFLSVNSPLH
.,TRBV4-2,ASSQEWLAGDYEQY
once,TRBV28,ASSFRGLAAYNEQF
.,TRBV15,ATSRGPGTFTDTQY
.,TRBV15,ATSPRGGTGAGANVLT
.,TRBV6-1,ASSARGSSSSYNEQF
.,TRBV7-9,ASSSPSEGTDTQY
.,TRBV2,ASRIEETQY
once,TRBV10-3,AISEGAVYNEQF
.,TRBV5-1,ASSAPGGPGLTNEKLF
.,TRBV7-9,ASVRDRGSNGELF
.,TRBV7-9,ASSPPFATNEKLF
.,TRBV5-4,ASSPPSRGWGLSTAQY
.,TRBV14,ASSQLVGPDKSGLYT
few,TRBV6-4,ASSDARGTEAF
.,TRBV27,ASSFTGTGGVGQPQH
.,TRBV4-1,ASSGGLAGGELF
few,TRBV18,ASSPGTGENGYT
.,TRBV9,ASSEPGTVNTEAF
.,TRBV4-3,ASSQDGGAPGELF
.,TRBV11-3,ASSSNPDRGLGQPQH
.,TRBV10-2,ASSGPSGGYEQY
.,TRBV6-5,ASSYSQGETGEKLF
.,TRBV6-4,ASSEQTASGANVLT
.,TRBV21-1,ASMEGQFD
once,TRBV4-3,ASSLGAGDGNTIY
.,TRBV7-6,ASSPILGGETQY
.,TRBV30,AWSPSTGRQF
.,TRBV28,ASSLVPGKQETQY
.,TRBV6-4,ASSDTPANTGELF
.,TRBV7-3,ASSRGPGNAGELF
.,TRBV28,ASRGTSGRTEQF